Below, 15 T cell receptor beta chains from the same sample are listed, as sequenced in a study of blood T cell repertoires in COVID-19 (dated by TCRdb to the early 2020s). The library was prepared using the immunoSEQ multiplex PCR assay. The source is immuneACCESS, and TCRdb retained only in-frame sequences with V and J called. Part of the clones is not carried over; for the studies checked, unresolved V genes explain less than half of this, and the remainder is unexplained. This sample lists 150,000 to 200,000 clones; 86% were detected once. 2.9% of the sample goes to the ten largest clones. The sequencing sample was made of peripheral blood. These receptors all stem from a woman aged 25-40 years with active or convalescent COVID-19.

This clone appeared a single time. This rearrangement joins TRBV18 to TRBJ1-1; D gene ambiguous. The CDR3 loop spans 14 amino acids. Germline values: CDR1 KGHSH, CDR2 LQKENI. Between the trimmed V and J ends, which lost 3 bases and 5 bases, there was a span of 13 bases. CDR3 bases: TGTGCCAGCTCACCGGACCTACTAGGGACTGAAGCTTTCTTT. Translation: CASSPDLLGTEAFF.

The genes are TRBV30 and TRBJ2-1; D not resolved. The CDR3 runs 12 residues. Germline values: CDR1 GTSNPN, CDR2 SVGIG (reference sequence). The V end was cut by 4 bases, the J end by 6 bases, with 10 bases between. The CDR3: CAWTTNVNEQFF. The CDR3 DNA sequence: TGTGCCTGGACTACCAACGTCAATGAGCAGTTCTTC.

The J gene is TRBJ2-3, the V gene TRBV30; 7 bases align to TRBD1. CDR3 size: 17 residues. The germline CDR1 and CDR2 sequences are GTSNPN and SVGIG (reference sequence). V lost 0 bases and J lost 5; bases outside the gene matches: 14. The CDR3 loop is CAWSVPRGGGGVDTQYF. DNA for the CDR3: TGTGCCTGGAGTGTACCTCGAGGGGGCGGAGGAGTAGATACGCAGTATTTT.

This chain uses TRBV4-1 with TRBJ1-5, with 8 bases matching TRBD1. The J segment lost 3 bases and the V segment lost 1 base, leaving 2 bases of the junction unmatched. Germline CDR1 MGHRA, CDR2 YSYEKL. CDR3 length: 15 amino acids. The CDR3 bases are TGCGCCAGCAGCCAAGGACAGGGGCCCAATCAGCCCCAGCATTTT. Translation: CASSQGQGPNQPQHF.

This clone was found once. V is TRBV19 and J is TRBJ2-7, with TRBD1 matching over 7 bases. There are 14 residues in the CDR3. Germline V gives CDR1 LNHDA, CDR2 SQIVND (reference sequence). V trimming: 3 bases; J trimming: 3 bases; junction bases outside the gene matches: 5. The CDR3 reads CASSIGDRYYEQYF. The DNA of the CDR3 is TGTGCCAGTAGTATCGGGGACAGATACTACGAGCAGTACTTC. The full variable domain, in which reference TRBV19 and TRBJ2-7 provide the parts outside the CDR3, is DGGITQSPKYLFRKEGQNVTLSCEQNLNHDAMYWYRQDPGQGLRLIYYSQIVNDFQKGDIAEGYSVSREKKESFPLTVTSAQKNPTAFYLCASSIGDRYYEQYFGPGTRLTVT.

The chain combines TRBV19 with TRBJ2-1, with 10 bases matching TRBD2. This CDR3 is 15 amino acids long. Germline CDR1 is LNHDA and CDR2 is SQIVND (reference sequence). V dropped 4 bases and J dropped 7; count of bases not matched to a gene: 7. CDR3 amino acids: CASSTPSGSRNEQFF. The CDR3 nucleotides are TGTGCCAGTAGTACACCTAGCGGGAGTCGGAATGAGCAGTTCTTC.

A single count supports this clone. The genes are TRBV30 and TRBJ1-6; no reliable D call. Germline V CDR1 and CDR2: GTSNPN, SVGIG (reference sequence). Trimming cost V 5 bases and J 0 bases, with 8 bases left between them. This CDR3 has 14 amino acids. The CDR3 here is CAWGVSSYNSPLHF. The CDR3 coding sequence is TGTGCCTGGGGAGTGAGCTCCTATAATTCACCCCTCCACTTT.

The chain couples TRBV10-1 to TRBJ1-1; unclear D gene. Trimming pared 4 bases from V and 0 bases from J, leaving 6 bases between. Germline CDR1 WNHNN, CDR2 SYGVQD (reference sequence). The CDR3 covers 13 residues. CDR3 loop: CASSVGMNTEAFF. CDR3 coding DNA: TGCGCCAGCAGTGTCGGGATGAACACTGAAGCTTTCTTT.

The V call is TRBV5-4, the J call TRBJ1-1; 11 bases map to TRBD1. The germline gives CDR1 SGHNT, CDR2 YYREEE (reference sequence). The CDR3 covers 16 residues. The junction had 8 bases not matched to a gene; V was cut back by 3 bases and J by 4 bases. CDR3 in amino acids: CASSSSRDRGGTEAFF. In DNA form, the CDR3 reads TGTGCCAGCAGCTCGTCCCGGGACAGGGGGGGCACTGAAGCTTTCTTT.

The chain uses TRBV7-6 and TRBJ2-1; 9 bases agree with TRBD2. Germline V CDR1 and CDR2: SGHVS, FNYEAQ. The CDR3 sequence is 15 residues long. V shed 5 bases, J shed 3 bases, and the junction held 5 bases outside the gene matches. CDR3 bases: TGTGCCAGCAGCCGAGCGGGAGGATTCTACAATGAGCAGTTCTTC. It specifies CASSRAGGFYNEQFF.

The chain carries TRBV6-1 and TRBJ2-3; the match to TRBD2 covers 13 bases. The trim removed 3 bases at V and 5 bases at J, leaving 5 bases unmatched. Germline assignment: CDR1 MNHNS and CDR2 SASEGT. The CDR3 consists of 16 residues. The CDR3 loop is CASSERLAGGVDTQYF. The CDR3 DNA sequence: TGTGCCAGCAGTGAGAGACTAGCGGGAGGTGTAGATACGCAGTATTTT.

The chain combines TRBV21-1 with TRBJ2-5; the table's D call TRBD2 went unverified against the DNA. TRBV21-1 is a recognized pseudogene. This CDR3 has 16 residues. The CDR3: CASSKAPEPGGETQYF. The CDR3 nucleotides read TGTGCCAGCAGCAAAGCGCCGGAGCCGGGAGGAGAGACCCAGTACTTC.

The rearrangement joins TRBV6-6 to TRBJ2-7; D gene ambiguous. The CDR3 has 12 residues. Per the germline V gene, CDR1 is MNHNY and CDR2 is SVGAGI (reference sequence). The V and J ends lost 5 bases and 2 bases respectively, with 7 bases between them. CDR3 coding DNA: TGTGCCAGCAGTACAGACCCCTACGAGCAGTACTTC. The encoded protein is CASSTDPYEQYF.

The chain has TRBV6-6 and TRBJ2-5, with 15 nucleotides matching TRBD2. The germline V gene has CDR1 MNHNY and CDR2 SVGAGI (reference sequence). Trimming took 5 bases from V and 5 from J; bases not matched to a gene: 9. CDR3 length equals 17 residues. For the CDR3, the DNA is TGTGCCAGCAGTCGCCGGACTAGCGGGGGGGCCTGGGAGACCCAGTACTTC. It yields the protein CASSRRTSGGAWETQYF.

J is TRBJ1-3 and V is TRBV4-2; D unresolved. The CDR3 spans 15 residues. Trimming took 2 bases from V and 0 from J, leaving 8 bases between them. In germline, CDR1 is LGHNA, CDR2 YNFKEQ. This CDR3 is CASSQTGDSGNTIYF. As DNA, the CDR3 is TGTGCCAGCAGCCAAACCGGGGACTCTGGAAACACCATATATTTT.